A single sample gave rise to the 2 T cell receptor beta chains below, sequenced in a study of siplizumab effects on memory and regulatory T cells. Data came from immunoSEQ multiplex PCR; TCRdb stores just in-frame clones and leaves some out. The table shows fewer than 120,000 clones, with roughly 92% occurring only once. Sequenced sample: CD4+ T cells sorted from blood. These receptors were obtained from a human donor in good health.

This chain links TRBV5-8 with TRBJ2-2; D tentatively reads TRBD1 or TRBD2 (5 bases each). Germline CDR1 and CDR2: SGHTS and YDEGEE. The length of the CDR3 is 14 residues. Deletions cut 7 bases from V and 1 base from J, with 11 bases between. CDR3: CASLGTVNTGELFF. Here the CDR3 DNA reads TGTGCCAGCTTAGGGACGGTGAACACCGGGGAGCTGTTTTTT.

The chain is built from TRBV30 and TRBJ2-3, with TRBD2 matching over 11 bases. This CDR3 has 12 residues. The germline gives CDR1 GTSNPN, CDR2 SVGIG (reference sequence). The junction had 10 bases not matched to a gene; V was cut back by 7 bases and J by 13 bases. CDR3 in DNA: TGTGCCTTCTCTAGCGGGAGGAAAGGGGAGTATTTT. Translation: CAFSSGRKGEYF.